This T cell receptor beta chain derives from a study of tumor-infiltrating lymphocytes in primary liver carcinoma. The researchers produced TCR beta cDNA from 450 to 600 ng total RNA with a constant-region primer. What produced the TCR beta libraries was three nested multiplex PCR rounds using slightly modified ARM-PCR. Both of the initial two PCR rounds ran for around 9 cycles and employed TRBV1-TRBV30 forward primers alongside a C-beta reverse primer. TCRdb fed the multiplex PCR reads into MiXCR, producing one record per CDR3 protein. The table records over 100,000 distinct CDR3 sequences, around two thirds of them present only once. The CDR3 has 12 amino acids. Germline CDR1 is SGHRS and CDR2 is YFSETQ. This clonotype was recorded only once. Its antigen is not identified. This may come from a read error, since a much larger clone is one base off. Findings and caveats of the study: Against blood, tumors held a significantly higher top-250-clone fraction (p = 0.039). Tumor-adjacent and tumor-blood pairs showed less overlap than tumor region pairs.

Co-extraction yielded RNA and DNA from about 20-30 mg of unsorted bulk tissue. Each participant had primary liver carcinoma, and surgical resection was the treatment. At sampling, these chronic HBV carriers had received no treatment. This chain connects TRBV5-1 to TRBJ2-1; a possible D gene is TRBD2 (5 bases). Sequencing was performed on tumor-adjacent normal liver tissue. This TCR came from an older woman with primary liver carcinoma and hepatitis B virus infection. Here the CDR3 DNA reads TGCGCCAGCAGCCTGCCGGGGAATGGGCAGTTCTTC. It encodes CASSLPGNGQFF.